This entry features one T cell receptor beta chain sequence. Germline V lookup: CDR1 LNHDA, CDR2 SQIVND (reference sequence). The germline V and J ends were trimmed by 8 bases and 4 bases, with 18 bases remaining between them. The CDR3 sequence is 14 residues long. This entry belongs to a study of blood T cell repertoires in COVID-19. Profiled with immunoSEQ multiplex PCR; TCRdb holds only in-frame clones, not every one. The sample includes a few hundred thousand clones, around 86% of them seen just once. The V call is TRBV19, the J call TRBJ2-7; D may be TRBD2 (6 bases). The sequence derives from a woman in her 70s with COVID-19, enrolled during active disease. Sequenced material: peripheral blood. CDR3 protein: CASSEAGPQYEQYF. For the CDR3, the DNA is TGTGCCAGTTCTGAAGCGGGCCCTCAGTACGAGCAGTACTTC.